This TCR beta chain was captured in a study of blood T cell repertoires in COVID-19. Study context: Whether acute or convalescent, the COVID-19 samples came from the United States, Italy and Spain.

Using immunoSEQ multiplex PCR, the repertoire was profiled, and TCRdb retains in-frame clones only, with some absent. The table records over 120,000 clones, approximately 90% of them present only once. This clone came up once. The TCR was taken from a man aged 45-65 years who had recovered from COVID-19. Sequencing used PBMCs or T cells enriched from blood (not recorded which).

CDR3 loop: CASSQILWASEAFF. The DNA for the CDR3 is TGCGCCAGCAGCCAAATCCTTTGGGCGTCTGAAGCTTTCTTT. This rearrangement joins TRBV4-1 to TRBJ1-1; D ambiguous. The CDR3 is 14 amino acids. Trimming cost V 2 bases and J 6 bases, with 13 bases left between them. In germline, CDR1 is MGHRA, CDR2 YSYEKL.